These 27 T cell receptor beta chains were sequenced from one sample in a study of CD4 and CD8 cells across lung adenocarcinoma regions. TCRdb re-analysed the PCR reads in MiXCR, keeping a single row per CDR3 protein. The sample has over 15,000 distinct CDR3 sequences, around 46% seen once; the top ten hold 30% to 40%. The sample consisted of CD8+ T cells from the margin of a lung tumor. These receptors all stem from a male donor with lung adenocarcinoma. The CD4 and CD8 labels of this study may be unreliable.

This clonotype showed up just a few times. This chain connects TRBV10-3 to TRBJ1-5, with a possible D match to TRBD1 (6 bases). Germline V gene data show CDR1 as ENHRY and CDR2 as SYGVKD. CDR3 length: 13 amino acids. V was shortened by 9 bases and J by 3 bases, with 12 bases between the two germline ends. The CDR3: CAIGGVDNQPQHF. The CDR3 DNA follows: TGTGCCATAGGGGGGGTCGACAATCAGCCCCAGCATTTT.

The chain is built from TRBV27 and TRBJ2-1; D perhaps matches TRBD2 (5 bases). The germline V gene encodes CDR1 MNHEY and CDR2 SMNVEV (reference sequence). The V end was cut by 3 bases, the J end by 6 bases, with 18 bases between. The CDR3 contains 16 residues. This CDR3 reads CASSLGWGVVGNEQFF. CDR3 DNA sequence: TGTGCCAGCAGTTTGGGTTGGGGAGTCGTTGGCAATGAGCAGTTCTTC.

The table lists this clonotype with many counts. This chain connects TRBV28 to TRBJ2-3, with 7 positions matching TRBD2. Germline loops: CDR1 MDHEN, CDR2 SYDVKM. This CDR3 comprises 16 residues. V trimming: 6 bases; J trimming: 3 bases; junction bases outside the gene matches: 12. The CDR3: CASRPPTGGETDTQYF. The CDR3 region has the DNA TGTGCCAGCAGACCTCCAACGGGAGGAGAAACAGATACGCAGTATTTT. Using reference TRBV28 and TRBJ2-3 for the parts outside the CDR3, the full variable domain is DVKVTQSSRYLVKRTGEKVFLECVQDMDHENMFWYRQDPGLGLRLIYFSYDVKMKEKGDIPEGYSVSREKKERFSLILESASTNQTSMYLCASRPPTGGETDTQYFGPGTRLTVL.

As concerns this clonotype: The junction differs from germline at one of its ends, possibly a read error. The chain combines TRBV6-5 with TRBJ2-3; D is perhaps TRBD2 (6 bases). The CDR3 has 15 residues. Germline CDR1 reads MNHEY; CDR2 reads SVGAGI. The CDR3 DNA is TGTGCCAGCGGTTCGGGGGAGAGCCGCAAAAATACGCAGTACTTT. Translating gives CASGSGESRKNTQYF.

The chain's CDR3 is CASSLGTSVFTEQFF. DNA for the CDR3: TGTGCCAGCAGCTTAGGGACTAGTGTTTTTACTGAGCAGTTCTTC. The rearrangement joins TRBV7-3 to TRBJ2-1, with 8 nucleotides matching TRBD2. The CDR3 is 15 amino acids. Germline lookup yields CDR1 SGHTA and CDR2 FQGTGA. V dropped 2 bases and J dropped 9; count of bases not matched to a gene: 9.

This clonotype has at least ten counts. The gene calls are TRBV7-2 and TRBJ2-5; 11 bases align to TRBD2. The J call is doubtful: the DNA matches TRBJ2-7 better. CDR3 length: 17 residues. Germline lookup yields CDR1 SGHTA and CDR2 FQGNSA. The CDR3 is CASSPPIRLAGMNEQYF. DNA of the CDR3: TGTGCCAGCAGCCCACCGATCAGACTAGCGGGAATGAACGAGCAGTACTTC.

This clonotype was seen a few times. The V gene is TRBV6-5, the J gene TRBJ2-1; D not certain. The CDR3 has 12 amino acids. The V and J ends lost 5 bases and 9 bases respectively, with 11 bases between them. Germline V gene sequence: CDR1 MNHEY, CDR2 SVGAGI. The CDR3 loop reads CASSRLLGEQFF. As DNA, the CDR3 is TGTGCCAGCAGTCGGCTTTTGGGTGAGCAGTTCTTC.

The V and J genes are TRBV7-2 and TRBJ1-1; D perhaps matches TRBD1 (6 bases). There are 14 residues in the CDR3. The germline CDR1 and CDR2 sequences are SGHTA and FQGNSA. Deletions cut 4 bases from V and 6 bases from J, with 15 bases between. DNA of the CDR3: TGTGCCAGCAGCTGGGACATGACAGGATCTGAAGCTTTCTTT. Protein sequence: CASSWDMTGSEAFF. The full variable domain, completed using reference TRBV7-2 and TRBJ1-1, is GAGVSQSPSNKVTEKGKDVELRCDPISGHTALYWYRQSLGQGLEFLIYFQGNSAPDKSGLPSDRFSAERTGGSVSTLTIQRTQQEDSAVYLCASSWDMTGSEAFFGQGTRLTVV.

This clonotype showed up just once. This chain uses TRBV6-1 with TRBJ2-3, with D possibly TRBD2 on 5 matching bases. Germline loops: CDR1 MNHNS, CDR2 SASEGT. V was shortened by 6 bases and J by 9 bases, with 19 bases between the two germline ends. CDR3 length equals 14 residues. The DNA of the CDR3 is TGTGCCAGCAGGAAGGGCACAAGCGGAGTGACGCAGTATTTT. Translated, it gives CASRKGTSGVTQYF.

CDR3 bases: TGTGCCAGCAGTCCGCCGGGACAAGGGAGTGGGGAGCAGTACTTC. As protein: CASSPPGQGSGEQYF. The chain uses TRBV27 and TRBJ2-5; TRBD1 is a possible D gene (6 bases). The germline V gene encodes CDR1 MNHEY and CDR2 SMNVEV (reference sequence). V shed 5 bases and J shed 11 bases, with 24 bases lying between them. The CDR3 spans 15 residues.

This clonotype was counted only a few times. The rearrangement joins TRBV12-3 or TRBV12-4 to TRBJ1-2; D is perhaps TRBD1 (5 bases). This CDR3 comprises 13 residues. Trimming removed 6 bases from V and 4 bases from J, with 12 bases in between. The CDR3 DNA reads TGTGCCAGCAGGTCCACTACAGGCTATGGCTACACCTTC. It specifies CASRSTTGYGYTF.

The V and J genes are TRBV6-1 and TRBJ2-1; TRBD1 or TRBD2 may be the D gene (5 bases each). Between the trimmed V and J ends, which lost 7 bases and 4 bases, there was a span of 20 bases. The CDR3 is made up of 16 amino acids. Germline CDR1 reads MNHNS; CDR2 reads SASEGT. CDR3 loop: CASTPTETGGYNEQFF. Here the CDR3 DNA reads TGTGCCAGCACTCCCACAGAAACTGGGGGTTACAATGAGCAGTTCTTC.

V is TRBV6-1 and J is TRBJ2-1; 12 positions agree with TRBD1. Near its end, the DNA agrees better with TRBJ2-7, so the J call may be wrong. Looked up from germline, CDR1 is MNHNS and CDR2 is SASEGT. The CDR3 length is 15 residues. The CDR3 here is CASSLTGQGADEQYF. In DNA form, the CDR3 reads TGTGCCAGCAGCCTCACGGGACAGGGGGCCGACGAGCAGTACTTC.

The chain carries TRBV10-1 and TRBJ2-4, with D possibly matching TRBD2 (6 bases). There are 14 residues in the CDR3. Trimming pared 6 bases from V and 12 bases from J, leaving 21 bases between. Germline V gives CDR1 WNHNN, CDR2 SYGVQD (reference sequence). The CDR3 protein is CASRRPGAKDTQYF. CDR3 bases: TGCGCCAGCAGGAGGCCGGGAGCCAAAGACACTCAGTACTTC.

This clonotype was observed at least ten times. The J gene is TRBJ1-1, the V gene TRBV10-2; no definite D call. CDR3 size: 14 residues. Germline V gene lookup returns CDR1 WSHSY and CDR2 SAAADI. Trimming took off 4 bases at V and 1 base at J, with 10 bases between the two ends. CDR3 sequence: CASSGLSENTEAFF. For the CDR3, the DNA is TGCGCCAGCAGTGGTCTATCGGAGAACACTGAAGCTTTCTTT.

CDR3 nucleotides: TGTGCCAGCAGTCCGTGGGGACTAGCGGGAAACTCCTACGAGCAGTACTTC. As protein: CASSPWGLAGNSYEQYF. The chain couples TRBV6-1 to TRBJ2-7, with TRBD2 matching over 13 bases. The CDR3 sequence is 17 residues long. Trimming at V came to 5 bases and at J to 0 bases, leaving 7 bases not matched to a gene. The germline gives CDR1 MNHNS, CDR2 SASEGT.

On this clonotype: One junction end disagrees with the germline gene, perhaps due to a read error. The chain joins TRBV27 to TRBJ2-6; D tentatively reads TRBD1 or TRBD2 (5 bases each). There are 13 residues in the CDR3. Per the germline V gene, CDR1 is MNHEY and CDR2 is SMNVEV (reference sequence). This chain's CDR3 is CASSLTGANDLYF. CDR3 sequence (DNA): TGTGCCAGCAGTTTGACCGGGGCCAACGACCTGTATTTC. The full variable domain, with the rest looked up from reference TRBV27 and TRBJ2-6, is EAQVTQNPRYLITVTGKKLTVTCSQNMNHEYMSWYRQDPGLGLRQIYYSMNVEVTDKGDVPEGYKVSRKEKRNFPLILESPSPNQTSLYFCASSLTGANDLYFGAGSRLTVL.

The CDR3 DNA reads as TGTGCCAGCAGTTCCGACAGAGGCGAGACCCAGTACTTC. Translated: CASSSDRGETQYF. The genes are TRBV27 and TRBJ2-5, with D possibly TRBD1 on 5 matching bases. Germline V gives CDR1 MNHEY, CDR2 SMNVEV (reference sequence). Trimming removed 4 bases from V and 5 bases from J, with 11 bases in between. The length of the CDR3 is 13 residues.

J is TRBJ2-5 and V is TRBV7-2; perhaps D is TRBD1 or TRBD2 (5 bases each). V was clipped by 5 bases and J by 2 bases, with 12 bases between them. The germline V gene encodes CDR1 SGHTA and CDR2 FQGNSA. This CDR3 spans 14 amino acids. This CDR3 is CASSPGPAQETQYF. CDR3 coding DNA: TGTGCCAGCAGCCCGGGACCCGCTCAAGAGACCCAGTACTTC.

The chain joins TRBV14 to TRBJ2-1; no firm D call. The J call is in doubt because the DNA end fits TRBJ2-5 better. Germline assignment: CDR1 SGHDN and CDR2 FVKESK. The CDR3 spans 13 residues. CDR3 bases: TGTGCCAGCAGCCAAGATTTTCGAGAGACCCAGTACTTC. It codes for CASSQDFRETQYF.

This clonotype was detected a few times. The gene calls are TRBV10-2 and TRBJ2-1; D remains unclear. The tail of the sequence fits TRBJ2-7 better, so the J call may be wrong. CDR3 size: 14 residues. Germline CDR1 reads WSHSY; CDR2 reads SAAADI. DNA of the CDR3: TGCGCCAGCACCCCGGTAGGAAACGCCTACGAGCAGTACTTC. This codes for CASTPVGNAYEQYF.

This clonotype has more than one count but fewer than ten. The chain employs TRBV7-2 and TRBJ2-3, with D maybe TRBD2 (7 bases). CDR3 length equals 16 residues. Germline V lookup: CDR1 SGHTA, CDR2 FQGNSA. V dropped 4 bases and J dropped 5 bases, with 19 bases sitting between them. The CDR3 protein is CASSSGPGGPRDTQYF. The CDR3 DNA reads as TGTGCCAGCAGCTCTGGACCCGGGGGGCCGAGAGATACGCAGTATTTT. Full variable domain (rest looked up from reference TRBV7-2 and TRBJ2-3): GAGVSQSPSNKVTEKGKDVELRCDPISGHTALYWYRQSLGQGLEFLIYFQGNSAPDKSGLPSDRFSAERTGGSVSTLTIQRTQQEDSAVYLCASSSGPGGPRDTQYFGPGTRLTVL.

The sample holds a few counts of this clonotype. This rearrangement joins TRBV6-1 to TRBJ1-6; 7 bases are a match to TRBD1. V trimming: 7 bases; J trimming: 6 bases; junction bases outside the gene matches: 9. Germline assignment: CDR1 MNHNS and CDR2 SASEGT. The CDR3 is made up of 15 amino acids. The CDR3 DNA reads TGTGCCAGCACCCCCCCGACAGGGCCTAATTCACCCCTCCACTTT. Translation gives CASTPPTGPNSPLHF.

The V gene is TRBV24-1, the J gene TRBJ2-3; D may be TRBD1 (6 bases). Looked up from germline, CDR1 is KGHDR and CDR2 is SFDVKD. This CDR3 has 14 residues. The V end was cut by 5 bases, the J end by 1 base, with 9 bases between. This CDR3 reads CATSGTVGTDTQYF. For the CDR3, the DNA is TGTGCCACCAGTGGGACAGTGGGCACAGATACGCAGTATTTT.

This clonotype appeared once. The rearrangement joins TRBV10-3 to TRBJ1-4; tentative D call: TRBD1 (5 bases). The CDR3 length is 12 residues. V was trimmed by 10 bases and J by 7 bases, leaving 13 bases between them. The germline gives CDR1 ENHRY, CDR2 SYGVKD. CDR3: CATRGTSEKLFF. CDR3 DNA sequence: TGTGCCACAAGGGGAACCAGTGAAAAACTGTTTTTT.

With respect to this clonotype: A read error may produce the germline difference seen at one junction end. The rearrangement joins TRBV6-1 to TRBJ2-3, with D perhaps matching TRBD1 (5 bases). Germline lookup yields CDR1 MNHNS and CDR2 SASEGT. The CDR3 is made up of 14 amino acids. The CDR3, as DNA: TGTGCCAGCAGGGGGCCAAGTAGCAAAGATATGCAGTACTTT. This encodes CASRGPSSKDMQYF.

The CDR3 sequence is CASSDTSDTQYF. CDR3 bases: TGTGCCAGCAGTGATACTAGCGATACGCAGTATTTT. The chain links TRBV6-1 to TRBJ2-3; D perhaps matches TRBD2 (6 bases). The CDR3 totals 12 residues. The germline V and J ends were trimmed by 3 bases and 6 bases, with 7 bases remaining between them. The germline CDR1 and CDR2 sequences are MNHNS and SASEGT.